This TCR beta chain is from a study of OX40 agonist ivuxolimab in advanced cancers. Regarding the study as a whole: Partial responders at 0.1-3.0 mg/kg showed near-lowest clonal expansion. Undetermined was the antigen specificity of the expanded peripheral T cells.

Per the germline V gene, CDR1 is SEHNR and CDR2 is FQNEAQ (reference sequence). This CDR3 has 13 amino acids. The V end lost 5 bases, the J end lost 4 bases, and 11 bases lay between the germline ends. Some clones are missing from TCRdb's copy, which holds only in-frame ones; the method was immunoSEQ multiplex PCR. Here the sample spans tens of thousands of clones, about 88% being singletons. Autoimmune disease history or systemic immunosuppression barred patients. A few counts support this clone. What it binds is unknown. The sample was CD4+ or CD8+ T cells sorted from blood, taken in a trial of the OX40 agonist ivuxolimab. The chain couples TRBV7-9 to TRBJ1-2; a weak D match, TRBD1 (6 bases). This TCR came from an adult with an advanced solid tumor such as melanoma, head and neck, liver or kidney cancer. CDR3 nucleotide sequence: TGTGCCAGCAGCCCGGACAGCATCTATGGCTACACCTTC. Amino acid sequence: CASSPDSIYGYTF.